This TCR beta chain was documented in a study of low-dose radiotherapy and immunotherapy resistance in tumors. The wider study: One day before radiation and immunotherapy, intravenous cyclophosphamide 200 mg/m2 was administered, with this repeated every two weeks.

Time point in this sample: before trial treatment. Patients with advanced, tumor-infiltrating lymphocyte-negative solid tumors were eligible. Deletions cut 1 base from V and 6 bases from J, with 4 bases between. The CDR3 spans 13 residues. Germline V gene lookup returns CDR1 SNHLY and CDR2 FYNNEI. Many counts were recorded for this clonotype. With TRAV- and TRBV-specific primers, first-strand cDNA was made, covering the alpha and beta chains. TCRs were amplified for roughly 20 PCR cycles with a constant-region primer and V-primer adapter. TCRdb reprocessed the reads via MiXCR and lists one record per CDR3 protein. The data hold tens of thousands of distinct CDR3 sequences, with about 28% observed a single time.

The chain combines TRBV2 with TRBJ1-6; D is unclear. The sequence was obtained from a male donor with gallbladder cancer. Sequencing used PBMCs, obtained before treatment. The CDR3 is CASSEGGNSPLHF. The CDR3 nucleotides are TGTGCCAGCAGTGAAGGAGGTAATTCACCCCTCCACTTT. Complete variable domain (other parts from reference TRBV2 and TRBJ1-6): EPEVTQTPSHQVTQMGQEVILRCVPISNHLYFYWYRQILGQKVEFLVSFYNNEISEKSEIFDDQFSVERPDGSNFTLKIRSTKLEDSAMYFCASSEGGNSPLHFGNGTRLTVT.